This TCR beta chain stems from a study of siplizumab effects on memory and regulatory T cells. General study points: Phenotypic classification as naive or memory proved unattainable for roughly 75-95% of proliferating CD4+ or CD8+ clones.

TCRdb's table, derived via immunoSEQ multiplex PCR, lists solely in-frame clones and lacks some. Of roughly 60,000 clones detected, 80% to 95% appear once; the ten largest clones hold around 40%. A word on this clone: Its antigen is still unknown.

The sequenced sample consisted of CD8+ T cells sorted from blood. The origin of this receptor is a human donor in good health.

CDR3 region: CASSLTGFYNEQFF. The CDR3 region has the DNA TGTGCCAGCAGCTTAACAGGGTTTTACAATGAGCAGTTCTTC. The rearrangement links TRBV7-9 to TRBJ2-1; D might be TRBD1 (6 bases). CDR1 and CDR2 (germline): SEHNR, FQNEAQ (reference sequence). V gave up 2 bases and J gave up 4 bases, with 9 bases separating them. The CDR3 extends over 14 amino acids.